The 32 T cell receptor beta chains below were found in one sample sequenced in a study of memory CD4+ T cells and cytomegalovirus serostatus. Data came from immunoSEQ multiplex PCR; TCRdb stores just in-frame clones and leaves some out. The sample has more than 55,000 clones, about 81% seen once; the top ten hold 0.88%. The sort gate was single viable CD3+CD4+CD8-CD45RO+ cells for memory CD4+ T cells. The sample consisted of memory CD4+ T cells from blood. Receptors originate from an adult in good health and CMV-seronegative.

The CDR3 sequence is CASSLDRQGVLPGANVLTF. The DNA of the CDR3 is TGTGCCAGCAGCTTGGACAGGCAGGGGGTCCTGCCTGGGGCCAACGTCCTGACTTTC. J is TRBJ2-6 and V is TRBV5-4; TRBD1 agrees at 7 bases. The CDR3 has 19 amino acids. After removal of 0 bases from V and 2 bases from J, the junction contained 11 bases not matched to a gene. Per the germline V gene, CDR1 is SGHNT and CDR2 is YYREEE (reference sequence).

The CDR3 region is CASSPGNSGNTIYF. CDR3 in DNA: TGTGCCAGCAGTCCTGGGAACTCTGGAAACACCATATATTTT. The chain has TRBV7-2 and TRBJ1-3; D not resolved. Germline CDR1 reads SGHTA; CDR2 reads FQGNSA. The CDR3 totals 14 residues. V dropped 6 bases and J dropped 0 bases, with 9 bases sitting between them.

This chain connects TRBV28 to TRBJ1-5; possible D gene TRBD1, 5 bases. Per germline, CDR1 MDHEN and CDR2 SYDVKM. V lost 3 bases to trimming and J lost 1 base, with 13 bases between them. This CDR3 region has 16 residues. CDR3 coding DNA: TGTGCCAGCAGTTTGGTAGGGGTCGGGAGCAATCAGCCCCAGCATTTT. Protein: CASSLVGVGSNQPQHF.

The chain carries TRBV2 and TRBJ1-3; D uncertain. CDR3 size: 12 residues. V lost 6 bases to trimming and J lost 0 bases, with 3 bases between them. Germline CDR1 SNHLY, CDR2 FYNNEI. Here the CDR3 DNA reads TGTGCCAGCAGGAGCTCTGGAAACACCATATATTTT. This translates into CASRSSGNTIYF.

The gene calls are TRBV6-5 and TRBJ2-7; TRBD1 matches at 7 bases. CDR3 length equals 15 residues. Looked up from germline, CDR1 is MNHEY and CDR2 is SVGAGI. V was clipped by 2 bases and J by 3 bases; unmatched bases: 7. The CDR3 loop reads CASSYPKGARYEQYF. CDR3 DNA: TGTGCCAGCAGTTACCCAAAGGGGGCACGCTACGAGCAGTACTTC.

V usage is TRBV29-1 and J usage is TRBJ2-1; 7 bases map to TRBD2. Germline CDR1 is SQVTM and CDR2 is ANQGSEA. The CDR3 extends over 13 amino acids. V lost 0 bases to trimming and J lost 6 bases; unmatched junction nucleotides: 2. This CDR3 is CSVEEPSGNEQFF. The DNA for the CDR3 is TGCAGCGTTGAAGAACCTAGCGGCAATGAGCAGTTCTTC.

This chain connects TRBV11-2 to TRBJ2-3; D is unresolved. The CDR3 is made up of 16 amino acids. Germline lookup yields CDR1 SGHAT and CDR2 FQNNGV. V was cut by 1 base and J by 3 bases, with 14 bases left in between. The CDR3 nucleotides read TGTGCCAGCAGCTTAGGACTCCGCTCGGTTACAGATACGCAGTATTTT. Amino acids: CASSLGLRSVTDTQYF.

This chain joins TRBV5-4 and TRBJ1-1; D is perhaps TRBD1 (6 bases). The CDR3 length is 14 residues. Germline V gives CDR1 SGHNT, CDR2 YYREEE (reference sequence). The V gene lost 1 base and the J gene lost 4 bases, with 11 bases spanning the gap. CDR3 region: CASSLWGAATEAFF. The CDR3 DNA reads TGTGCCAGCAGCTTGTGGGGGGCGGCCACTGAAGCTTTCTTT.

The V call is TRBV7-6, the J call TRBJ1-4, with D possibly being TRBD1 (5 bases). The CDR3 loop spans 15 amino acids. Germline V gene data show CDR1 as SGHVS and CDR2 as FNYEAQ. With 1 base removed from V and 4 bases from J, the gap between germline ends came to 10 bases. The CDR3 DNA follows: TGTGCCAGCAGCTTAGGGGTCAGGGATAATGAAAAACTGTTTTTT. This encodes CASSLGVRDNEKLFF.

CDR3 region: CASSSTTGIAKNIQYF. In nucleotides, the CDR3 is TGTGCCAGCAGCTCCACGACAGGGATAGCCAAAAACATTCAGTACTTC. V gene TRBV12-1 combines with J gene TRBJ2-4; TRBD1 is taken as the D call from the table, unchecked against the DNA. TRBV12-1 is a documented pseudogene. This CDR3 is 16 amino acids long.

The chain links TRBV9 to TRBJ2-7; a possible D gene is TRBD2 (6 bases). V was clipped by 6 bases and J by 2 bases, with 15 bases between them. Germline assignment: CDR1 SGDLS and CDR2 YYNGEE. The CDR3 spans 14 residues. CDR3 sequence: CASIPRDNPYEQYF. Here the CDR3 DNA reads TGTGCCAGCATCCCGCGGGATAACCCCTACGAGCAGTACTTC. Full variable domain (remainder filled in from reference TRBV9 and TRBJ2-7): DSGVTQTPKHLITATGQRVTLRCSPRSGDLSVYWYQQSLDQGLQFLIQYYNGEERAKGNILERFSAQQFPDLHSELNLSSLELGDSALYFCASIPRDNPYEQYFGPGTRLTVT.

The chain joins TRBV18 to TRBJ2-7; no clear D. This CDR3 has 15 amino acids. Germline CDR1 is KGHSH and CDR2 is LQKENI. The V end was cut by 3 bases, the J end by 4 bases, with 16 bases between. CDR3 in amino acids: CASSPSRASRYEQYF. In nucleotides, the CDR3 is TGTGCCAGCTCACCGAGTCGGGCATCTCGATACGAGCAGTACTTC.

As to this clone: The sample holds other DNA sequences that translate to the same CDR3. The J gene is TRBJ2-3, the V gene TRBV30; possible D gene TRBD2, 7 bases. The CDR3 is 15 residues long. V was shortened by 2 bases and J by 5 bases, with 17 bases between the two germline ends. Germline V CDR1 and CDR2: GTSNPN, SVGIG (reference sequence). This CDR3 reads CAWSLGGALRDTQYF. The CDR3 DNA reads TGTGCCTGGAGTTTGGGGGGGGCCTTGAGAGATACGCAGTATTTT.

V gene TRBV6-6 combines with J gene TRBJ2-5; 7 bases agree with TRBD2. There are 14 residues in the CDR3. The germline gives CDR1 MNHNY, CDR2 SVGAGI (reference sequence). V dropped 2 bases and J dropped 4; count of bases not matched to a gene: 4. CDR3 region: CASSYGGSGETQYF. The CDR3 coding sequence is TGTGCCAGCAGTTACGGCGGGAGCGGAGAGACCCAGTACTTC.

This chain uses TRBV23-1 with TRBJ2-3; 14 nucleotides agree with TRBD2. TRBV23-1 is known as an ORF, though its function is uncertain. The V and J ends lost 0 bases and 4 bases, in that order; junction bases with no gene match: 3. There are 17 residues in the CDR3. CDR3 protein: CASSQSAGLAGADTQYF. CDR3 sequence (DNA): TGCGCCAGCAGTCAATCTGCGGGACTAGCGGGAGCAGATACGCAGTATTTT.

The chain combines TRBV27 with TRBJ1-6; D gene ambiguous. CDR3 length: 15 residues. V was pared by 1 base and J by 8 bases, with 12 bases between. Germline lookup yields CDR1 MNHEY and CDR2 SMNVEV (reference sequence). The CDR3 reads CASSLYPTSYSPLHF. The DNA of the CDR3 is TGTGCCAGCAGTTTATACCCTACTTCGTATTCACCCCTCCACTTT.

This chain connects TRBV27 to TRBJ2-7; 7 bases agree with TRBD2. This CDR3 is 12 amino acids long. The germline V gene encodes CDR1 MNHEY and CDR2 SMNVEV (reference sequence). V trimming: 4 bases; J trimming: 4 bases; junction bases outside the gene matches: 1. The CDR3 bases are TGTGCCAGCAGTTCGGGACTATACGAGCAGTACTTC. Translating it yields CASSSGLYEQYF.

The V and J genes are TRBV5-1 and TRBJ2-2, with 9 bases aligning to TRBD1. In germline, CDR1 is SGHRS, CDR2 YFSETQ. There are 14 residues in the CDR3. The CDR3 coding sequence is TGCGGCTTTAACGGGACAGGGCCAACCGGGGAGCTGTTTTTT. It encodes CGFNGTGPTGELFF.

The chain has TRBV15 and TRBJ2-2; the D gene is possibly TRBD1 (7 bases). Per the germline V gene, CDR1 is LNHNV and CDR2 is YYDKDF (reference sequence). The CDR3 totals 15 residues. Trimming removed 0 bases at V and 7 bases at J, with 12 bases between. The CDR3 spells CATSRDQGGRGELFF. The CDR3 bases are TGTGCCACCAGCAGAGATCAGGGGGGACGCGGGGAGCTGTTTTTT. Looking up the rest from reference TRBV15 and TRBJ2-2 gives the full variable domain: DAMVIQNPRYQVTQFGKPVTLSCSQTLNHNVMYWYQQKSSQAPKLLFHYYDKDFNNEADTPDNFQSRRPNTSFCFLDIRSPGLGDTAMYLCATSRDQGGRGELFFGEGSRLTVL.

The J gene is TRBJ2-7, the V gene TRBV21-1; the D call of TRBD2 is as the table states it, not checked on the DNA. TRBV21-1 is a known pseudogene. This CDR3 is 17 amino acids long. The CDR3 nucleotides read TGTGCCAGCAGCAAAAGAAGGGGGGAGGGCCAAACCTACGAGCAGTACTTC. Its protein product is CASSKRRGEGQTYEQYF.

This chain links TRBV11-2 with TRBJ2-3; 8 bases are shared with TRBD2. With 4 bases clipped from V and 1 base from J, the junction kept 16 bases outside the gene matches. Germline V gene sequence: CDR1 SGHAT, CDR2 FQNNGV. CDR3 size: 19 residues. The CDR3, as DNA: TGTGCCAGCAGCTCTCTACGAAGTCGGGGGGGCCGCCGCACAGATACGCAGTATTTT. Translation: CASSSLRSRGGRRTDTQYF.

This clone was recorded once. The chain is built from TRBV19 and TRBJ2-2, with 14 bases aligning to TRBD2. Unmatched junction bases numbered 4, after V lost 7 bases and J lost 6 bases. Germline values: CDR1 LNHDA, CDR2 SQIVND (reference sequence). This CDR3 spans 15 amino acids. The CDR3 region is CASIGTSGSPGELFF. The DNA for the CDR3 is TGTGCCAGTATTGGGACTAGCGGGAGCCCCGGGGAGCTGTTTTTT.

This chain uses TRBV5-4 with TRBJ1-2; D call uncertain. Between the trimmed V and J ends, which lost 0 bases and 8 bases, there was a span of 11 bases. The V gene's germline CDR1 is SGHNT and CDR2 YYREEE (reference sequence). The CDR3 totals 13 residues. This chain's CDR3 is CASSLGGSFGYTF. The CDR3 nucleotides read TGTGCCAGCAGCTTGGGGGGATCATTCGGCTACACCTTC.

V and J are TRBV10-3 and TRBJ2-7, with no clear D. Germline V CDR1 and CDR2: ENHRY, SYGVKD. The V and J ends lost 2 bases and 4 bases respectively, with 12 bases between them. The CDR3 totals 14 residues. The CDR3: CAISEGLYPYEQYF. In nucleotides, the CDR3 is TGTGCCATCAGTGAGGGGTTATATCCGTACGAGCAGTACTTC.

The rearrangement joins TRBV5-6 to TRBJ2-5; the match to TRBD1 covers 9 bases. The J call may not be correct, given that the DNA end is closer to TRBJ2-7. This CDR3 is built from 16 residues. Germline V CDR1 and CDR2: SGHDT, YYEEEE. CDR3 nucleotides: TGTGCCAGCAGCATAAGAATCGGGACAGGGCTATACGAGCAGTACTTC. Residues: CASSIRIGTGLYEQYF.

The chain recombines TRBV5-4 with TRBJ1-3; 8 bases line up with TRBD1. The CDR3 totals 17 residues. From germline, CDR1 is SGHNT and CDR2 YYREEE (reference sequence). V lost 0 bases to trimming and J lost 0 bases; unmatched junction nucleotides: 5. CDR3 DNA sequence: TGTGCCAGCAGCTTGGAGACAGGGGTCGACTCTGGAAACACCATATATTTT. Protein: CASSLETGVDSGNTIYF.

CDR3 sequence reads: CASSSLNSGNTIYF. The DNA of the CDR3 is TGTGCCAGCAGCTCCTTGAACTCTGGAAACACCATATATTTT. V gene TRBV7-8 combines with J gene TRBJ1-3; D gene ambiguous. This CDR3 is built from 14 residues. The ends were cut back, 4 bases at V and 0 bases at J, with 7 bases in the middle. Germline V CDR1 and CDR2: SGHVS, FQNEAQ. Supplemented by reference TRBV7-8 and TRBJ1-3, the full variable domain reads GAGVSQSPRYKVAKRGQDVALRCDPISGHVSLFWYQQALGQGPEFLTYFQNEAQLDKSGLPSDRFFAERPEGSVSTLKIQRTQQEDSAVYLCASSSLNSGNTIYFGEGSWLTVV.

This clone was counted only a few times. The chain recombines TRBV7-2 with TRBJ2-5; D might be TRBD2 (5 bases). The CDR3 runs 11 residues. V lost 5 bases to trimming and J lost 5 bases, with 6 bases between them. Germline V CDR1 and CDR2: SGHTA, FQGNSA. Here the CDR3 reads CASSPGETQYF. In nucleotides, the CDR3 is TGTGCCAGCAGCCCGGGGGAGACCCAGTACTTC. The variable domain in full, completed from reference TRBV7-2 and TRBJ2-5, reads GAGVSQSPSNKVTEKGKDVELRCDPISGHTALYWYRQSLGQGLEFLIYFQGNSAPDKSGLPSDRFSAERTGGSVSTLTIQRTQQEDSAVYLCASSPGETQYFGPGTRLLVL.

V gene TRBV6-5 combines with J gene TRBJ1-6, with D perhaps TRBD1 (5 bases). Germline loops: CDR1 MNHEY, CDR2 SVGAGI. The CDR3 is made up of 13 amino acids. V dropped 7 bases and J dropped 12 bases, with 16 bases sitting between them. The CDR3 loop is CASTKIPQGPLHF. CDR3 sequence (DNA): TGTGCCAGCACGAAGATTCCCCAGGGACCCCTCCACTTT.

This chain links TRBV7-9 with TRBJ1-1; D is possibly TRBD1 (6 bases). This CDR3 comprises 14 residues. Germline V gene lookup returns CDR1 SEHNR and CDR2 FQNEAQ (reference sequence). With 3 bases removed from V and 3 bases from J, the gap between germline ends came to 11 bases. The CDR3 loop is CASSFKGGDTEAFF. The CDR3 DNA sequence: TGTGCCAGCAGCTTCAAGGGGGGGGACACTGAAGCTTTCTTT.

The chain links TRBV4-1 to TRBJ2-7, with D unresolved. V was trimmed by 2 bases and J by 2 bases, leaving 13 bases between them. Looked up from germline, CDR1 is MGHRA and CDR2 is YSYEKL. The CDR3 is 15 residues long. CDR3 residues: CASSQTPGLPYEQYF. The CDR3 nucleotides read TGCGCCAGCAGCCAAACACCGGGCCTACCCTACGAGCAGTACTTC.

J is TRBJ2-7 and V is TRBV19; D tentatively reads TRBD1 or TRBD2 (5 bases each). V dropped 0 bases and J dropped 2 bases, with 14 bases sitting between them. The CDR3 runs 16 residues. The V gene's germline CDR1 is LNHDA and CDR2 SQIVND (reference sequence). This chain's CDR3 is CASSIEATGRTYEQYF. In DNA form, the CDR3 reads TGTGCCAGTAGTATAGAGGCGACGGGACGGACCTACGAGCAGTACTTC. The variable domain in full, with the rest retrieved from reference TRBV19 and TRBJ2-7, is DGGITQSPKYLFRKEGQNVTLSCEQNLNHDAMYWYRQDPGQGLRLIYYSQIVNDFQKGDIAEGYSVSREKKESFPLTVTSAQKNPTAFYLCASSIEATGRTYEQYFGPGTRLTVT.